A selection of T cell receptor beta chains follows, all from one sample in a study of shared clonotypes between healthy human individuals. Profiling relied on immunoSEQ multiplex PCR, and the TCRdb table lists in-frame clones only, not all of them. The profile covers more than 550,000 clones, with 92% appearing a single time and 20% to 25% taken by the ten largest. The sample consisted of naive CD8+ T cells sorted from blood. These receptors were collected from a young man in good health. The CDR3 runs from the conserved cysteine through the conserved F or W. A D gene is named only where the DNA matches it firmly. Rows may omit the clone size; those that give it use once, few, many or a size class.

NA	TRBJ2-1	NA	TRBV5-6	TGTGCCAGCAGCTTCCTAGAGGGCCTTGAGCAGTTCTTC	CASSFLEGLEQFF
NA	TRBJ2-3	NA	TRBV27	TGTGCCAGCAGTTTATCACAACTCTGGGCGCAGTATTTT	CASSLSQLWAQYF
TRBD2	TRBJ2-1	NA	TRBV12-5	TGTGCTAGTGGTTTGGTACGATCGCTAGCGGGAGGGCTCTCCTACAATGAGCAGTTCTTC	CASGLVRSLAGGLSYNEQFF
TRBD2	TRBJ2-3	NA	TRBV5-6	TGTGCCAGCAGCTTAACTAGCGCCTTCACAGATACGCAGTATTTT	CASSLTSAFTDTQYF
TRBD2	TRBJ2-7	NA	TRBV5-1	TGCGCCAGCAGCTTAGGACTAGCCACTACCTACGAGCAGTACTTC	CASSLGLATTYEQYF
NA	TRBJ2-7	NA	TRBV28	TGTGCCAGCAGTCACTACGAGCAGTACTTC	CASSHYEQYF
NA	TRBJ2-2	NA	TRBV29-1	TGCAGCGTTGAGAGCAGGGTTGACGGGGAGCTGTTTTTT	CSVESRVDGELFF
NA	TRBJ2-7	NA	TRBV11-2	TGTGCCAGCAGCTTCGGCAGGAGCTCCTACGAGCAGTACTTC	CASSFGRSSYEQYF
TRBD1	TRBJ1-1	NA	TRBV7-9	TGTGCCAGCAGCTCCGCACAGGGGAGGACTGAAGCTTTCTTT	CASSSAQGRTEAFF
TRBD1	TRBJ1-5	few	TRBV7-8	TGTGCCAGCAGCCCCACCGGGACAGGGGTGCAGCCCCAGCATTTT	CASSPTGTGVQPQHF
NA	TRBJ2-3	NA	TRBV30	TGTGCCTGGATAGATGTAGGGGATACGCAGTATTTT	CAWIDVGDTQYF
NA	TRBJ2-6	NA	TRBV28	TGTGCCAGCAGCCTAGGGGGGGCCAACGTCCTGACTTTC	CASSLGGANVLTF
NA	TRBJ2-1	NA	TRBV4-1	TGCGCCAGCAGCCAAGGACAGAACTCCTACAATGAGCAGTTCTTC	CASSQGQNSYNEQFF
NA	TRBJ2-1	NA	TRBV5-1	TGCGCCAGCATGGGGGAAGCGGGCCAGTACAATGAGCAGTTCTTC	CASMGEAGQYNEQFF
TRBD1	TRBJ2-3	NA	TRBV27	TGTGCCAGCAGTCTCCAAGGACAGGGGGGCGATACGCAGTATTTT	CASSLQGQGGDTQYF
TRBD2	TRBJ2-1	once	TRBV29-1	TGCAGCGTTGAAACTAGCGGGCCCAATGAGCAGTTCTTC	CSVETSGPNEQFF
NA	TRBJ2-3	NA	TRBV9	TGTGCCAGCAGCGTAGCGGGAGTTGCAGATACGCAGTATTTT	CASSVAGVADTQYF
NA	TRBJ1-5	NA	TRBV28	TGTGCCAGCACCCTGGATAATCAGCCCCAGCATTTT	CASTLDNQPQHF
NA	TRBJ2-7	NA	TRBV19	TGTGCCAGTAGTATCGGACAACTCAACGAGCAGTACTTC	CASSIGQLNEQYF
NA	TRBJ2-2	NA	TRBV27	TGTGCCAGCAGTAGATGGGGCGGGGAGCTGTTTTTT	CASSRWGGELFF
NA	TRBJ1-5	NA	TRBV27	TGTGCCAGCAGTTTCATGACCGGTTGGCCCCAGCATTTT	CASSFMTGWPQHF
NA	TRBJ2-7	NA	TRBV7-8	TGTGCCAGCAGCTTAGCGAGCAATCGCAACTACGAGCAGTACTTC	CASSLASNRNYEQYF
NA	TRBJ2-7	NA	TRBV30	TGTGCCTGGAGGGGATGGGACAAGACCTACGAGCAGTACTTC	CAWRGWDKTYEQYF
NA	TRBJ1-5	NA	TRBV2	TGTGCCAGCAGTGAATGGACGGGCAATCAGCCCCAGCATTTT	CASSEWTGNQPQHF
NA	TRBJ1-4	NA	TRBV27	TGTGCCAGCAGTCCCCGCAGTGCAACTAATGAAAAACTGTTTTTT	CASSPRSATNEKLFF
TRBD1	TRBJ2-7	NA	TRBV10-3	TGTGCCATCAGTGTCCCGGGACAGAACTACGAGCAGTACTTC	CAISVPGQNYEQYF
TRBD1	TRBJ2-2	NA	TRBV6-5	TGTGCCGCAGGGGGCGGGGAGCTGTTTTTT	CAAGGGELFF
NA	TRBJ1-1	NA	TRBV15	TGTGCCACCACCTCGCTAAACACTGAAGCTTTCTTT	CATTSLNTEAFF
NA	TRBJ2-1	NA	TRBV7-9	TGTGCCAGCAGCCCAGACAGACAGCAGTTCTTC	CASSPDRQQFF
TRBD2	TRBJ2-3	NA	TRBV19	TGTGCCAGTAGTTCGCTTAAGGGACTAGCGGACACTACAGATACGCAGTATTTT	CASSSLKGLADTTDTQYF
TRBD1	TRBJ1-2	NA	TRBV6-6	TGTGCCAGCAGTTCGCGGGACAGGGCCTATGGCTACACCTTC	CASSSRDRAYGYTF
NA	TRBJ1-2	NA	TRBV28	TGTGCCAGCAGTTTTATTCAACGCGGGTATGGCTACACCTTC	CASSFIQRGYGYTF
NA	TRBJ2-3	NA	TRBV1	TGCACCAGCAGTTCGAAGCCTCCTAGCGGGAGGTCCCGTACGCAGTATTTT	CTSSSKPPSGRSRTQYF
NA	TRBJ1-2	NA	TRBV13	TGTGCCAGCAGCTTAGGGGGCGGGATAGCGGAGGGCTACACCTTC	CASSLGGGIAEGYTF
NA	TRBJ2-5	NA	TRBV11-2	TGTGCCAGCAGCTACAGGAATCAAGAGACCCAGTACTTC	CASSYRNQETQYF
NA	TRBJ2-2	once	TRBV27	TGTGCCAGCAGCCATGTTAGTAACACCGGGGAGCTGTTTTTT	CASSHVSNTGELFF
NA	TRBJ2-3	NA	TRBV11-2	TGTGCCAGCAGCCCCCAACCCCCGGCGGGGTCTAGCACAGATACGCAGTATTTT	CASSPQPPAGSSTDTQYF
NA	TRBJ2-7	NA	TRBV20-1	TGCAGTGCAAGACTAGTTGACGAGCAGTACTTC	CSARLVDEQYF